The following is a TCR beta chain sequence with its context. Its antigen is not identified. Extracted RNA was reverse transcribed into cDNA, the sequencing template. Some clones are missing from TCRdb's copy, which holds only in-frame ones; the method was immunoSEQ multiplex PCR. The sample has fewer than 250,000 clones, approximately 47% seen once. Treatment indicated: oral pan-JAK inhibitor, 5-10 mg twice daily. The data were taken from a study of CD8+ T cells in alopecia areata. As for the study in general: Severity was scored as percentage of affected scalp area in treated patients. Study results and limitations: The study found higher clonality in lesional than normal scalp, especially in alopecia totalis/universalis. There was only one nonresponder, so it was unclear how baseline CD8+ expansion relates to response. Patients shared TCRs less clearly than mice did, possibly for HLA-related reasons.

This CDR3 has 14 residues. Germline assignment: CDR1 SQVTM and CDR2 ANQGSEA. The V end lost 5 bases, the J end lost 0 bases, and 13 bases lay between the germline ends. The receptor comes from a human donor with alopecia areata. This chain links TRBV29-1 with TRBJ1-1; D remains unclear. The material sequenced was CD4+ T cells sorted from blood, taken between weeks 36 and 40, from a patient treated with tofacitinib. The CDR3 loop reads CSVLVSVVNTEAFF. As DNA, the CDR3 is TGCAGCGTTCTTGTTAGCGTGGTGAACACTGAAGCTTTCTTT.